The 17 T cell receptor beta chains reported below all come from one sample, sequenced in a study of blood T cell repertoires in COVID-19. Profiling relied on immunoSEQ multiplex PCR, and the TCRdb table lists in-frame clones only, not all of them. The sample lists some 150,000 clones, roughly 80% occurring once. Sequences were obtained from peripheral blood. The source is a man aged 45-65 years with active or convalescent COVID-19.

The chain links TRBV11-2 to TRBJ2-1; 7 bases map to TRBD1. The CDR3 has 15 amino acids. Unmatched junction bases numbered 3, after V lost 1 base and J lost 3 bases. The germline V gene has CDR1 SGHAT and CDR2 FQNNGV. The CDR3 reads CASSLATGNYNEQFF. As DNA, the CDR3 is TGTGCCAGCAGCTTAGCGACAGGGAACTACAATGAGCAGTTCTTC.

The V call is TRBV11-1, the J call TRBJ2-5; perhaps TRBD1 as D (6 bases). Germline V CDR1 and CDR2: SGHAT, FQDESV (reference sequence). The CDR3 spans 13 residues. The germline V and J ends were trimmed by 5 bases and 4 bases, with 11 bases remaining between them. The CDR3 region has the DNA TGTGCCAGCAGCCAAACAGGGCTAGAGACCCAGTACTTC. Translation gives CASSQTGLETQYF.

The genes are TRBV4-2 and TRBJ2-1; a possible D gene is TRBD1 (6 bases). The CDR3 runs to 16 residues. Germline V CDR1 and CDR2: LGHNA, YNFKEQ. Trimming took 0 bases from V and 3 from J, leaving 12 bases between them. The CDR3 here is CASSQDFQGIYNEQFF. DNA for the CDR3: TGTGCCAGCAGCCAAGATTTCCAGGGGATCTACAATGAGCAGTTCTTC.

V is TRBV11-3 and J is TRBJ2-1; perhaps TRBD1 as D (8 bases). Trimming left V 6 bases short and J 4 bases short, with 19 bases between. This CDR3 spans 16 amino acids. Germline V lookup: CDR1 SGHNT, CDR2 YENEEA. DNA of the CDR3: TGTGCCAGCAGTTCTACAGGGGGGGATAATTACAATGAGCAGTTCTTC. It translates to CASSSTGGDNYNEQFF.

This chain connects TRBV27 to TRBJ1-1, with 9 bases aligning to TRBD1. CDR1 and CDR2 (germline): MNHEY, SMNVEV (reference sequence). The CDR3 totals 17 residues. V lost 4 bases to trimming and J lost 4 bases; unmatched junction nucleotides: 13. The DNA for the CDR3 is TGTGCCAGCAGTTCCGGGACAGGGCTTCTTTGGAGCACTGAAGCTTTCTTT. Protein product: CASSSGTGLLWSTEAFF.

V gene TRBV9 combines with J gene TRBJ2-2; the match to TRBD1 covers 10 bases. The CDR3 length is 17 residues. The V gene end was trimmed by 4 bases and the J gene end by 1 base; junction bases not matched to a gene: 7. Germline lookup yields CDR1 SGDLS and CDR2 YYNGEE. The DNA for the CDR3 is TGTGCCAGCAGCTCCAGACAGGGGGCTTTGAACACCGGGGAGCTGTTTTTT. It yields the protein CASSSRQGALNTGELFF.

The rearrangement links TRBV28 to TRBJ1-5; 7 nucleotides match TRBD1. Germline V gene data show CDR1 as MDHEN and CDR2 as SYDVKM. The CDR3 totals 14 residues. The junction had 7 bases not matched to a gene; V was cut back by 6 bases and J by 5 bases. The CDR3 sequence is CASRTGVLYQPQHF. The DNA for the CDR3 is TGTGCCAGCAGAACAGGGGTCCTTTATCAGCCCCAGCATTTT.

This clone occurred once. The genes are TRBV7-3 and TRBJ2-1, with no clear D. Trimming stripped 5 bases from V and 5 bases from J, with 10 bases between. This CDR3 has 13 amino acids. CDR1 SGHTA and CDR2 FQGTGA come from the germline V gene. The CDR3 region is CASSLDPHNEQFF. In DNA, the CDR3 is TGTGCCAGCAGCCTAGACCCGCACAATGAGCAGTTCTTC.

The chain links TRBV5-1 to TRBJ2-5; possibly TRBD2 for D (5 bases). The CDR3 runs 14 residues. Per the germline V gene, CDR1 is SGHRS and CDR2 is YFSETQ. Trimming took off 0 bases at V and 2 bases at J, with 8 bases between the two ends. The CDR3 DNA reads TGCGCCAGCAGCTTGGGGGGAGCACAAGAGACCCAGTACTTC. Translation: CASSLGGAQETQYF.

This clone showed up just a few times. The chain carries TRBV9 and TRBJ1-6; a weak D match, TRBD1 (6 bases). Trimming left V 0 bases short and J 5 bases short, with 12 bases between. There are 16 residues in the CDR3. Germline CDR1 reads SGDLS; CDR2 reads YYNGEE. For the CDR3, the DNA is TGTGCCAGCAGCGTAGGGGCCGGACAGAATAATTCACCCCTCCACTTT. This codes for CASSVGAGQNNSPLHF.

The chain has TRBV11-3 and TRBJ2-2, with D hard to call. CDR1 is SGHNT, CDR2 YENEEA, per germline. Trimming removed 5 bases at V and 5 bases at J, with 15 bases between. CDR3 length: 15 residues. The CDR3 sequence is CASSQPDVGTGELFF. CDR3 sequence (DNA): TGTGCCAGCAGCCAGCCAGACGTCGGGACCGGGGAGCTGTTTTTT.

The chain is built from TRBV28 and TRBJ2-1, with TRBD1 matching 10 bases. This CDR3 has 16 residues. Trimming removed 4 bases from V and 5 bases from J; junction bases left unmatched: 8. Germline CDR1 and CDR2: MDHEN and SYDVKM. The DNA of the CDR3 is TGTGCCAGCAGTTCCCCGGGACAGGGGATAAACAATGAGCAGTTCTTC. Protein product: CASSSPGQGINNEQFF.

Here the CDR3 reads CASSLGHITNGYTF. CDR3 nucleotide sequence: TGTGCCAGCAGCCTGGGACATATCACTAATGGCTACACCTTC. The chain links TRBV7-3 to TRBJ1-2; D may be TRBD1 (6 bases). From germline, CDR1 is SGHTA and CDR2 FQGTGA. CDR3 size: 14 residues. V was pared by 5 bases and J by 6 bases, with 16 bases between. The variable domain in full, with the rest retrieved from reference TRBV7-3 and TRBJ1-2, is GAGVSQTPSNKVTEKGKYVELRCDPISGHTALYWYRQSLGQGPEFLIYFQGTGAADDSGLPNDRFFAVRPEGSVSTLKIQRTERGDSAVYLCASSLGHITNGYTFGSGTRLTVV.

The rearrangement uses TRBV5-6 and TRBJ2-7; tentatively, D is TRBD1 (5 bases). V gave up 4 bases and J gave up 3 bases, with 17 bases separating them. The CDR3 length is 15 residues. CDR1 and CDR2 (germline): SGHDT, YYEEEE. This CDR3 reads CASSRGGRSFYEQYF. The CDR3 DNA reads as TGTGCCAGCAGCAGGGGCGGCAGAAGCTTCTACGAGCAGTACTTC.

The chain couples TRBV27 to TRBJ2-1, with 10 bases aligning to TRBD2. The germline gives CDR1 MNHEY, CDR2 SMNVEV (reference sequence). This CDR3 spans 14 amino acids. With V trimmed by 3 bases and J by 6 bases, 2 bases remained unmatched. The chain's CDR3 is CASSFSGRTNEQFF. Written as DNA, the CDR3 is TGTGCCAGCAGTTTTAGCGGGAGGACCAATGAGCAGTTCTTC.

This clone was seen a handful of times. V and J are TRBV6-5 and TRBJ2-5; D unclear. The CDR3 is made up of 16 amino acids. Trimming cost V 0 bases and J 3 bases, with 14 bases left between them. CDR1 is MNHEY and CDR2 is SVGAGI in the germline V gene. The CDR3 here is CASSYSIYSKKETQYF. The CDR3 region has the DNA TGTGCCAGCAGTTACTCGATTTATAGCAAGAAAGAGACCCAGTACTTC.

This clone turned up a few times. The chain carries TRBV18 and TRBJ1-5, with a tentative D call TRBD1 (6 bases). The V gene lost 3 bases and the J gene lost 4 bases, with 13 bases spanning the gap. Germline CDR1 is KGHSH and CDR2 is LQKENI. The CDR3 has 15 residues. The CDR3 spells CASSPDAGENQPQHF. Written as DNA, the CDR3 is TGTGCCAGCTCACCGGATGCAGGGGAGAATCAGCCCCAGCATTTT.